This T cell receptor beta chain comes out of a study of vaccination and CD4 T cells after COVID-19. Treatment specified: approximately 10-day PBMC culture with coronavirus spike peptide pools or control peptides (ViraFEST assay). Antigen-specific T cells were expanded with peptide pools by ViraFEST, and TCRs were then sequenced. Per well, approximately 2.1 million PBMCs were cultured in the presence of roughly 9.1 IU/ml IL-2 and 10 ug/ml peptide pools. Negative selection was the method that isolated CD4+ T cells after more than eight days of culture. Sequencing of cultured CD4+ T cell DNA used the Oncomine TCR Beta short-read assay. TCRdb re-called the PCR reads through MiXCR, storing one row per CDR3 protein. The sample has 15,000 or so distinct CDR3 sequences; about 43% are singletons. Details on this clonotype: Antigen unknown.

Source material: CD4+ T cells from blood, cultured in vitro. The source of this sequence is a human donor who had recovered from COVID-19.

CDR3 sequence: CSAQPASGRSYEQYF. In DNA, the CDR3 is TGCAGTGCACAACCCGCTAGCGGGAGAAGCTACGAGCAGTACTTC. The V and J genes are TRBV20-1 and TRBJ2-7, with 10 bases that match TRBD2. This CDR3 has 15 amino acids. Trimming cost V 6 bases and J 3 bases; bases outside gene matches: 11. Per the germline V gene, CDR1 is DFQATT and CDR2 is SNEGSKA (reference sequence).